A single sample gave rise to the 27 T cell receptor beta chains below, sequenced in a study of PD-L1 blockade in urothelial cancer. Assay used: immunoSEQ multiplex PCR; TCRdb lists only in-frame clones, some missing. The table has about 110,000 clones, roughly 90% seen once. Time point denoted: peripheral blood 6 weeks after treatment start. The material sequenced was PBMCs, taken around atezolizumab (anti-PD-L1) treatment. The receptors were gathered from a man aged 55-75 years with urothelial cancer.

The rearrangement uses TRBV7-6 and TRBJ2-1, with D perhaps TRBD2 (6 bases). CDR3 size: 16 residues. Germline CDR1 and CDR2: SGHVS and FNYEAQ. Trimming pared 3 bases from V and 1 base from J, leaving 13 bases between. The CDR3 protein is CASSFLGGGSYNEQFF. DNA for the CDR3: TGTGCCAGCAGCTTTCTCGGGGGTGGGTCCTACAATGAGCAGTTCTTC. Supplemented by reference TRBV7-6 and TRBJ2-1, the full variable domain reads GAGVSQSPRYKVTKRGQDVALRCDPISGHVSLYWYRQALGQGPEFLTYFNYEAQQDKSGLPNDRFSAERPEGSISTLTIQRTEQRDSAMYRCASSFLGGGSYNEQFFGPGTRLTVL.

Here the CDR3 DNA reads TGTGCCAGCAGTTCAACATCAAGGGGCGGGGCCAACGTCCTGACTTTC. Protein: CASSSTSRGGANVLTF. This chain links TRBV6-6 with TRBJ2-6; possible D gene TRBD1, 5 bases. Trimming took 4 bases from V and 4 from J, leaving 14 bases between them. Germline CDR1 is MNHNY and CDR2 is SVGAGI (reference sequence). The CDR3 has 16 residues.

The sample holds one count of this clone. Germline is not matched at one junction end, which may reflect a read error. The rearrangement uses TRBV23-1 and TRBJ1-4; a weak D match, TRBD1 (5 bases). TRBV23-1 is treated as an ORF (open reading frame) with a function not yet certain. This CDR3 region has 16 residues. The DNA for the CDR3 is TGCGCCAGCAGTCATCTAAAGAAGGGGCGCAATGGAAAACTGTTTTTT. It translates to CASSHLKKGRNGKLFF.

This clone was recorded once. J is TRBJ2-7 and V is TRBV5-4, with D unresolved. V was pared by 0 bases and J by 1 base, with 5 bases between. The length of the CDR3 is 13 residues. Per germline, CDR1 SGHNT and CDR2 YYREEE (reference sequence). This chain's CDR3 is CASSLGASYEQYF. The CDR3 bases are TGTGCCAGCAGCTTGGGGGCGTCCTACGAGCAGTACTTC.

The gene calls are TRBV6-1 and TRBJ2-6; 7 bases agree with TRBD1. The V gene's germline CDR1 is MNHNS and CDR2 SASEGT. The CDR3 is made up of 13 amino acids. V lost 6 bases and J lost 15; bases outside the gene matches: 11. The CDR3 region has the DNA TGTGCCAGCAGCCACGGGACAGTGAAGGACCTGACTTTC. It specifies CASSHGTVKDLTF.

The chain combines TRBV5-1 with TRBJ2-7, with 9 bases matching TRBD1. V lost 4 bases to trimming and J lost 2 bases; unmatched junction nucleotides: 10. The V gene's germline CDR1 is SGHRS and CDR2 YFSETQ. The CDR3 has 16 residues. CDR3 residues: CASSTNTGGGPYEQYF. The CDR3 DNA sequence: TGCGCCAGCAGCACCAACACAGGGGGCGGGCCCTACGAGCAGTACTTC.

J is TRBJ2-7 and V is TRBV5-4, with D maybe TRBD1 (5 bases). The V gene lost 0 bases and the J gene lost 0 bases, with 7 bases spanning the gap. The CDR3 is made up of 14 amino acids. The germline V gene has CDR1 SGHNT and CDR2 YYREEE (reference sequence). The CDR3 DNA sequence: TGTGCCAGCAGCTTGGCACAGGTCTCCTACGAGCAGTACTTC. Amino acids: CASSLAQVSYEQYF.

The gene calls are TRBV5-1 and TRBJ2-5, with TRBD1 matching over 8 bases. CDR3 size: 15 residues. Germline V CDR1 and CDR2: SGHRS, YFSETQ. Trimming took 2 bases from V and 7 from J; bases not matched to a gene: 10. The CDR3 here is CASSFTGGESGTQYF. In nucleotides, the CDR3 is TGCGCCAGCAGCTTTACAGGGGGTGAAAGTGGGACCCAGTACTTC.

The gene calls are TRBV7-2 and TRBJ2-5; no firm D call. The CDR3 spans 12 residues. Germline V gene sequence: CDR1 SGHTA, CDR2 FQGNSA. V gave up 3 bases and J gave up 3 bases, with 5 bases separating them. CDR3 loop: CASSFFKETQYF. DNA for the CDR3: TGTGCCAGCAGCTTCTTTAAAGAGACCCAGTACTTC.

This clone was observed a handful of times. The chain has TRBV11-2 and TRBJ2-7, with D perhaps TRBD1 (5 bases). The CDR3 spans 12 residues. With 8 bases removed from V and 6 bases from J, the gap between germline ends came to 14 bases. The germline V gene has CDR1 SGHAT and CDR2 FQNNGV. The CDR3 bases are TGTGCCAGCCGTACCTCAGGGCTCGAGCAGTACTTC. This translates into CASRTSGLEQYF.

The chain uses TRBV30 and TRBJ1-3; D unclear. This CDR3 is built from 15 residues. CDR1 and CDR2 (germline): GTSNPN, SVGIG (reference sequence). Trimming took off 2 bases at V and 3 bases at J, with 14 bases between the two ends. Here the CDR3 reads CAWSSLGRVGNTIYF. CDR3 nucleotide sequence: TGTGCCTGGAGTTCCCTCGGGAGGGTTGGAAACACCATATATTTT.

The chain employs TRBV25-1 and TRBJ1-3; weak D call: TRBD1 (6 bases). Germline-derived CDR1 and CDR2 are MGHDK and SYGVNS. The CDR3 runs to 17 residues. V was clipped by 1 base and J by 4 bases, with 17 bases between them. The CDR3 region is CASSESGISGVGNTIYF. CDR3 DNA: TGTGCCAGCAGTGAATCCGGGATCTCAGGGGTCGGAAACACCATATATTTT.

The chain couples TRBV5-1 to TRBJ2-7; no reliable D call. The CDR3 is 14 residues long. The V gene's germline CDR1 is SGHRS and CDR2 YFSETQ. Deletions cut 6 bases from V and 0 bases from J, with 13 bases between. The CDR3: CASMSSPTSYEQYF. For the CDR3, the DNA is TGCGCCAGCATGAGTAGCCCTACCTCCTACGAGCAGTACTTC.

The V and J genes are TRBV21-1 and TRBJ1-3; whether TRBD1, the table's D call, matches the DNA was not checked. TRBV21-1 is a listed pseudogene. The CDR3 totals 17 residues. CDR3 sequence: CASSKVRDSLSGNTIYF. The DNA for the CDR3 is TGTGCCAGCAGCAAAGTTCGAGACAGCCTCTCTGGAAACACCATATATTTT.

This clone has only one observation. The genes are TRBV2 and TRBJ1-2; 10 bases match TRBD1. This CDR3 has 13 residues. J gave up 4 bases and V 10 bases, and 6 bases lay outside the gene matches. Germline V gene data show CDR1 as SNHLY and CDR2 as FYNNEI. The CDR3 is CATNRDRGYGYTF. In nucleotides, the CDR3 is TGTGCCACCAACCGGGACAGGGGCTATGGCTACACCTTC.

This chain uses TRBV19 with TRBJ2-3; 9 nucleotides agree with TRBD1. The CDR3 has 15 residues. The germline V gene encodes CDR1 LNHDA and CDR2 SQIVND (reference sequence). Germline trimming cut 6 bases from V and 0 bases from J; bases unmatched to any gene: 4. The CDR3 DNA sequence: TGTGCCAGTAGCAATACAGGGGGCAGCACAGATACGCAGTATTTT. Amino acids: CASSNTGGSTDTQYF.

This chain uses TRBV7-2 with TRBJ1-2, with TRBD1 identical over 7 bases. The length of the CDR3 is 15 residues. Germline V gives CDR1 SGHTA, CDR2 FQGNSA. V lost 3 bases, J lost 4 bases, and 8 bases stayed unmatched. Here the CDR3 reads CASSFWGQIFYGYTF. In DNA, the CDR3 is TGTGCCAGCAGCTTTTGGGGACAGATTTTCTATGGCTACACCTTC.

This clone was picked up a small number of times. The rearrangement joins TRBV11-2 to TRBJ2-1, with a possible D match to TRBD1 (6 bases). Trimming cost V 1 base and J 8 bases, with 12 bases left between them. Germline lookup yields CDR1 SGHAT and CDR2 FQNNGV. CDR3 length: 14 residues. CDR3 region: CASSLGSTGDEQFF. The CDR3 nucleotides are TGTGCCAGCAGCTTAGGGTCGACAGGCGATGAGCAGTTCTTC.

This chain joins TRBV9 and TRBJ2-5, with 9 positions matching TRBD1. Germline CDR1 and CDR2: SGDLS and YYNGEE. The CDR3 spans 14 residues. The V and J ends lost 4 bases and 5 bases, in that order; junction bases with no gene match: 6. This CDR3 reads CASSLDRGAETQYF. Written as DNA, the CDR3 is TGTGCCAGCAGCCTAGACAGGGGGGCGGAGACCCAGTACTTC.

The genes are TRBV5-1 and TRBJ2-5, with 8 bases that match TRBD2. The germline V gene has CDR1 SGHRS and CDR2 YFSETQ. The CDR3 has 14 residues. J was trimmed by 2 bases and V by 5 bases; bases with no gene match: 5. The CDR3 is CASSNGLAQETQYF. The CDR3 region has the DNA TGCGCCAGCAGTAACGGACTAGCACAAGAGACCCAGTACTTC.

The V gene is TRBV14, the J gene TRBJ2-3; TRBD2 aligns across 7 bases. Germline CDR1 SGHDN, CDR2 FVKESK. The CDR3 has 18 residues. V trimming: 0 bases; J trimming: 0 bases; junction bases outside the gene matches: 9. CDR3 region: CASSQDLGGTSSTDTQYF. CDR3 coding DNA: TGTGCCAGCAGCCAAGATTTGGGGGGGACTTCAAGCACAGATACGCAGTATTTT.

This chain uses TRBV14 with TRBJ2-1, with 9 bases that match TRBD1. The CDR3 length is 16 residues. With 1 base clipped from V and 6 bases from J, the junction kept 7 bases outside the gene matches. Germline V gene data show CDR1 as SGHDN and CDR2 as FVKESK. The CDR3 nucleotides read TGTGCCAGCAGCCAAGTTTCGGGACAGGGAACCAATGAGCAGTTCTTC. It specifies CASSQVSGQGTNEQFF.

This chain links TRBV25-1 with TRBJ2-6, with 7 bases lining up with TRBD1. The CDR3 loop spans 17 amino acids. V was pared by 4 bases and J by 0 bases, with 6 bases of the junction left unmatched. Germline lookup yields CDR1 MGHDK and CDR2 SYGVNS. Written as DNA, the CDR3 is TGTGCCAGCAGTGCTAGGACAGGCCTCTCTGGGGCCAACGTCCTGACTTTC. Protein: CASSARTGLSGANVLTF.

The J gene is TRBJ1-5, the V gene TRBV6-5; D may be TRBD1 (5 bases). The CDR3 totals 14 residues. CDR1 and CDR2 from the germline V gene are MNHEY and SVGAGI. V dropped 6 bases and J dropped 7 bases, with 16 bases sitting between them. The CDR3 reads CASSNRILGQPQHF. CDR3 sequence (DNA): TGTGCCAGCAGCAACAGGATCCTCGGGCAGCCCCAGCATTTT.

CDR3 nucleotide sequence: TGTGCCAGCAGCCCTATTGCGGGGATCAAGTCCGATGGCTACACCTTC. It yields the protein CASSPIAGIKSDGYTF. The rearrangement uses TRBV7-2 and TRBJ1-2, with D unresolved. V gave up 5 bases and J gave up 6 bases, with 22 bases separating them. This CDR3 region has 16 residues. CDR1 is SGHTA, CDR2 FQGNSA, per germline.

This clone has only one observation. The CDR3, as DNA: TGTGCCAGCAGCGTAGGAGCGGCAGAACAAGAGACCCAGTACTTC. Translating gives CASSVGAAEQETQYF. V and J are TRBV9 and TRBJ2-5, with D perhaps TRBD2 (5 bases). The CDR3 covers 15 residues. Trimming left V 0 bases short and J 2 bases short, with 11 bases between. CDR1 is SGDLS and CDR2 is YYNGEE in the germline V gene.

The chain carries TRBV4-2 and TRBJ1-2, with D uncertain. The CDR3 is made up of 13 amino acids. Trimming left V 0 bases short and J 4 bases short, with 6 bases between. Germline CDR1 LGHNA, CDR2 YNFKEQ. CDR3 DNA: TGTGCCAGCAGCCAAGACCCCGGCTATGGCTACACCTTC. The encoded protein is CASSQDPGYGYTF.